This T cell receptor (beta chain) was found in a study of blood T cell repertoires in COVID-19. Looking at the study overall: Samples of COVID-19 (acute and convalescent) were obtained from the United States, Italy and Spain. The cDNA or gDNA used as material had been derived from T cells, B-cell-depleted T cells, or PBMCs.

In the original analysis: Cell counts per sample came from amplifying reference gene primers. Using immunoSEQ multiplex PCR, the repertoire was profiled, and TCRdb retains in-frame clones only, with some absent. From that table come the V and J calls and clone size; the DNA was used to work out D and trimming. The profile covers fewer than 25,000 clones, with approximately 80% appearing a single time and about 6% taken by the ten largest. The V gene's germline CDR1 is MNHEY and CDR2 SVGAGI. The CDR3 extends over 11 amino acids. V was trimmed by 11 bases and J by 7 bases, leaving 12 bases between them.

This TCR came from a man aged 70 or older with acute or convalescent COVID-19. The sequenced sample consisted of peripheral blood. This rearrangement joins TRBV6-5 to TRBJ1-5; unclear D gene. In DNA form, the CDR3 reads TGTGCCGCGGGCACGGGCCAGCCCCAGCATTTT. It translates to CAAGTGQPQHF.